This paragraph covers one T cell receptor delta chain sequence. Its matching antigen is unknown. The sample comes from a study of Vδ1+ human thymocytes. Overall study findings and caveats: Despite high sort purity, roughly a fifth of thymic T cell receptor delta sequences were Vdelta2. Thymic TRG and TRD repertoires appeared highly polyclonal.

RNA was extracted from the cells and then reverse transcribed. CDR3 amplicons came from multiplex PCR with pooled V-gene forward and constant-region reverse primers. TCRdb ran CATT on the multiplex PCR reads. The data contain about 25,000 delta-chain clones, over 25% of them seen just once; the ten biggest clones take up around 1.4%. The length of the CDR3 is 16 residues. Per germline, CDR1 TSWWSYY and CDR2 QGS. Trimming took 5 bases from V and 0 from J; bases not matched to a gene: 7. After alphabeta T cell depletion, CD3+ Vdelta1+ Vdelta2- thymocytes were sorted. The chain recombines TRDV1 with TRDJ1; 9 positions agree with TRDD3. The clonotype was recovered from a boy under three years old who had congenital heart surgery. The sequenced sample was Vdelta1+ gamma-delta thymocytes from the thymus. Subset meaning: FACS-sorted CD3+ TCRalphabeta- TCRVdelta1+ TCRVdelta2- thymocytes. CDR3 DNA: TGTGCTCTTGGGAGTTGGGGGATAGGTAACACCGATAAACTCATCTTT. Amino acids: CALGSWGIGNTDKLIF.